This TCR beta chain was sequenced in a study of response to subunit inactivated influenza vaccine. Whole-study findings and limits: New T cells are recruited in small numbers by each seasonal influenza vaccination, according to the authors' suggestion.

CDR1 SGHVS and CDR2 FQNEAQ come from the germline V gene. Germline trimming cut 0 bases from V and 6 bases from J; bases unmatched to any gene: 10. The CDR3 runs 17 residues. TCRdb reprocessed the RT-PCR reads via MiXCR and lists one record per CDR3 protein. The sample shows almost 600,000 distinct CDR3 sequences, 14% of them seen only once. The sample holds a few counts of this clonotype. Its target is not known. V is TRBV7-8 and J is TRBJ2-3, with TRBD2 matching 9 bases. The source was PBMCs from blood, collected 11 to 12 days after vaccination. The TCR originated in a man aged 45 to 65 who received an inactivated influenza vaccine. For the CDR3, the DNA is TGTGCCAGCAGCTTAGCGCTCGGCGGGAGGGCCCGGGATACGCAGTATTTT. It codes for CASSLALGGRARDTQYF.